These T cell receptor beta chains were read from a single sample in a study of cytomegalovirus exposure and HLA in healthy donors. The protocol was immunoSEQ multiplex PCR, while the TCRdb copy is restricted to in-frame clones and leaves out a portion. In the table there are 150,000 to 200,000 clones, 65% to 85% of which are singletons. The sample comprised PBMCs. The receptors stem from a woman in her 30s in good health and CMV-seropositive. Each CDR3 is given with its conserved first and last residue. The order of the fields is D gene, clone size, J gene, V gene, CDR3 protein, CDR3 DNA. A D gene is named only where the DNA matches it firmly. A clone size is listed for some rows: how often the clone was seen (once, few, many), or a class if it is expanded.

.,.,TRBJ1-4,TRBV21-1,CASSIGGGDTYFRIREKLFF,TGTGCCAGCAGCATAGGCGGGGGGGACACCTATTTCCGCATTAGGGAAAAACTGTTTTTT
.,few,TRBJ1-4,TRBV5-6,CASSLARGAIKIPEKLFF,TGTGCCAGCAGCTTGGCCAGGGGCGCTATCAAGATTCCCGAAAAACTGTTTTTT
.,.,TRBJ2-2,TRBV10-3,CAISGTTHTGELFF,TGTGCCATCAGTGGGACTACGCACACCGGGGAGCTGTTTTTT
TRBD1,.,TRBJ2-2,TRBV9,CASSDPRTGRVGGTGELFF,TGTGCCAGCAGCGACCCCCGGACAGGGCGGGTCGGTGGCACCGGGGAGCTGTTTTTT
.,.,TRBJ1-2,TRBV29-1,CSVSPRGSNYGYTF,TGCAGCGTTTCGCCCCGGGGGTCCAACTATGGCTACACCTTC
.,.,TRBJ1-1,TRBV18,CASSPTREINTEAFF,TGTGCCAGCTCACCAACTAGGGAAATAAACACTGAAGCTTTCTTT
.,.,TRBJ2-2,TRBV7-8,CASSLEGGSGELFF,TGTGCCAGCAGCTTAGAAGGGGGAAGCGGGGAGCTGTTTTTT
.,.,TRBJ2-1,TRBV30,CAWSVGGEYNEQFF,TGTGCCTGGAGTGTAGGAGGGGAATACAATGAGCAGTTCTTC
.,.,TRBJ1-4,TRBV4-1,CASRGQLNEKLFF,TGCGCCAGCAGAGGACAGTTAAATGAAAAACTGTTTTTT
.,.,TRBJ2-1,TRBV28,CASSFQAGFPDEQFF,TGTGCCAGCAGTTTTCAGGCAGGGTTTCCGGATGAGCAGTTCTTC
.,.,TRBJ2-5,TRBV27,CASSPWGREETQYF,TGTGCCAGCAGCCCTTGGGGCAGGGAAGAGACCCAGTACTTC
.,.,TRBJ2-7,TRBV10-1,CASSPGVRDNSYEQYF,TGCGCCAGCAGTCCTGGGGTCCGGGACAACTCCTACGAGCAGTACTTC
TRBD1,.,TRBJ1-2,TRBV11-3,CASNFSTGTGDQTPTNGYTF,TGTGCCAGCAACTTCTCTACCGGGACAGGGGACCAGACCCCAACTAATGGCTACACCTTC
TRBD2,.,TRBJ2-5,TRBV7-9,CASSFIDGLAGVQETQYF,TGTGCCAGCAGCTTCATAGACGGACTAGCGGGGGTCCAAGAGACCCAGTACTTC
TRBD1,.,TRBJ2-3,TRBV2,CASSTDREDTQYF,TGTGCCAGCAGTACGGACAGGGAAGATACGCAGTATTTT
.,.,TRBJ2-5,TRBV7-2,CASSPNRETQYF,TGTGCCAGCAGCCCTAACCGGGAGACCCAGTACTTC
.,.,TRBJ1-1,TRBV7-2,CASRHRTENTEAFF,TGTGCCAGCAGACACAGGACGGAGAACACTGAAGCTTTCTTT
TRBD1,.,TRBJ2-5,TRBV7-3,CASSPGQVGGQETQYF,TGTGCCAGCAGCCCCGGACAGGTTGGGGGCCAAGAGACCCAGTACTTC
TRBD1,.,TRBJ1-4,TRBV5-4,CASSSTGAANEKLFF,TGTGCCAGCAGCTCCACAGGGGCGGCGAATGAAAAACTGTTTTTT
.,.,TRBJ1-1,TRBV7-7,CASSPGPRDTEAFF,TGTGCCAGCAGCCCCGGGCCCAGGGACACTGAAGCTTTCTTT
.,.,TRBJ2-5,TRBV25-1,CASSEWGRPEETQYF,TGTGCCAGCAGTGAATGGGGCAGGCCGGAGGAGACCCAGTACTTC
.,.,TRBJ1-4,TRBV4-1,CASSQAGTRIGATNEKLFF,TGCGCCAGCAGCCAAGCCGGGACAAGGATTGGCGCAACTAATGAAAAACTGTTTTTT
.,few,TRBJ2-7,TRBV7-9,CSSSLSSGGEQYF,TGTTCCAGCAGCTTATCGAGCGGCGGCGAGCAGTACTTC
.,.,TRBJ2-7,TRBV6-1,CASSGGLDAYEQYF,TGTGCCAGCAGTGGCGGACTGGACGCCTACGAGCAGTACTTC
.,.,TRBJ2-3,TRBV7-2,CASSVRWSTDTQYF,TGTGCCAGCAGCGTCAGGTGGAGCACAGATACGCAGTATTTT
.,.,TRBJ1-5,TRBV19,CASSTLANSGQPQHF,TGTGCCAGTAGTACATTGGCCAATTCGGGGCAGCCCCAGCATTTT
TRBD1,.,TRBJ2-1,TRBV6-5,CASSGQGRVHEQFF,TGTGCCAGCAGCGGACAGGGACGTGTCCATGAGCAGTTCTTC
TRBD1,many,TRBJ2-7,TRBV7-2,CASSLAGGPYYEQYF,TGTGCCAGCAGCTTAGCAGGGGGCCCATACTACGAGCAGTACTTC
.,.,TRBJ2-3,TRBV25-1,CASTINRETDTQYF,TGTGCCAGCACCATAAACAGGGAAACAGATACGCAGTATTTT
.,.,TRBJ1-1,TRBV7-2,CASSYGTLNTEAFF,TGTGCCAGCAGTTATGGGACATTGAACACTGAAGCTTTCTTT
TRBD1,.,TRBJ1-1,TRBV7-2,CASQRGRGLGEAFF,TGTGCCAGCCAGAGGGGCAGGGGGCTTGGTGAAGCTTTCTTT
.,.,TRBJ2-3,TRBV25-1,CASSGWWALPTDTQYF,TGTGCCAGCAGTGGGTGGTGGGCCTTACCCACAGATACGCAGTATTTT
TRBD2,.,TRBJ2-3,TRBV13,CASSDRRRGGTDTQYF,TGTGCCAGCAGCGACAGGCGGCGGGGGGGCACAGATACGCAGTATTTT
TRBD1,.,TRBJ1-2,TRBV13,CASSLRGGRTGGHGYTF,TGTGCCAGCAGCTTAAGGGGAGGCCGGACAGGGGGACATGGCTACACCTTC
TRBD1,.,TRBJ1-5,TRBV2,CASSSDRANYQPQHF,TGTGCCAGCAGCTCGGACAGGGCTAATTATCAGCCCCAGCATTTT
TRBD1,.,TRBJ2-5,TRBV9,CASSVERTGAETQYF,TGTGCCAGCAGCGTAGAAAGGACAGGGGCGGAGACCCAGTACTTC
.,.,TRBJ2-3,TRBV5-4,CASSLGGASGWGGTDTQYF,TGTGCCAGCAGCTTGGGGGGGGCTAGCGGCTGGGGGGGCACAGATACGCAGTATTTT
.,.,TRBJ2-3,TRBV5-1,CASSLPQSTDTQYF,TGCGCCAGCAGCTTGCCACAGTCTACAGATACGCAGTATTTT
TRBD1,once,TRBJ1-2,TRBV10-3,CAIGTGSPSGYGYTF,TGTGCCATCGGGACAGGGTCCCCATCAGGCTATGGCTACACCTTC
.,.,TRBJ1-1,TRBV27,CASSPTGNTEAFF,TGTGCCAGCAGCCCGACGGGGAACACTGAAGCTTTCTTT
TRBD1,.,TRBJ1-2,TRBV27,CASKPGGSNYGYTF,TGTGCCAGCAAGCCAGGGGGATCTAACTATGGCTACACCTTC
TRBD2,.,TRBJ2-7,TRBV7-3,CASSFLPGGAYEQYF,TGTGCCAGCAGCTTCCTCCCGGGAGGAGCCTACGAGCAGTACTTC
.,.,TRBJ2-7,TRBV18,CASSPGQHYEQYF,TGTGCCAGCTCACCTGGACAGCACTACGAGCAGTACTTC
TRBD1,once,TRBJ1-5,TRBV11-2,CASSLIGGRPQHF,TGTGCCAGCAGCTTAATAGGGGGCAGGCCCCAGCATTTT
TRBD1,.,TRBJ2-7,TRBV4-1,CASSQDLQGGGYEQYF,TGCGCCAGCAGCCAAGATCTACAGGGGGGTGGCTACGAGCAGTACTTC